Presented here are 12 T cell receptor beta chains from one specimen sequenced in a study of T cell responses to AZD1222 COVID-19 vaccine. Clones were sequenced by immunoSEQ multiplex PCR, and TCRdb holds only the in-frame ones, with some missing. The data show 110,000 to 150,000 clones, approximately 93% seen once. Sequenced material: peripheral blood, taken after recovery from COVID-19. The receptor source for this set is an adult who had recovered from COVID-19.

The V and J genes are TRBV5-1 and TRBJ2-1, with TRBD2 matching 12 bases. The CDR3 runs to 16 residues. V lost 2 bases to trimming and J lost 8 bases; unmatched junction nucleotides: 8. CDR1 is SGHRS and CDR2 is YFSETQ in the germline V gene. This chain's CDR3 is CASSFTSGRSGDEQFF. In nucleotides, the CDR3 is TGCGCCAGCAGCTTTACTAGCGGGAGGTCAGGCGATGAGCAGTTCTTC.

The chain is built from TRBV4-1 and TRBJ2-7, with TRBD2 matching 15 bases. V gave up 4 bases and J gave up 5 bases; unmatched junction bases: 6. This CDR3 region has 16 residues. Germline loops: CDR1 MGHRA, CDR2 YSYEKL. CDR3 residues: CASSPGTSGRLDEQYF. The CDR3 DNA is TGCGCCAGCAGCCCCGGGACTAGCGGGAGGTTAGACGAGCAGTACTTC.

The DNA for the CDR3 is TGTGCCAGCAGTGAGGAGGGGAACTCTGGAAACACCATATATTTT. It specifies CASSEEGNSGNTIYF. J is TRBJ1-3 and V is TRBV2, with a possible D match to TRBD1 (5 bases). Trimming removed 3 bases from V and 0 bases from J, with 9 bases in between. CDR3 length: 15 residues. Germline CDR1 SNHLY, CDR2 FYNNEI.

This rearrangement joins TRBV28 to TRBJ1-2; perhaps TRBD1 as D (6 bases). This CDR3 has 17 residues. The V gene lost 2 bases and the J gene lost 4 bases, with 20 bases spanning the gap. Germline values: CDR1 MDHEN, CDR2 SYDVKM. The CDR3 spells CASSLGGRAQTTYGYTF. The DNA of the CDR3 is TGTGCCAGCAGTTTAGGGGGCAGGGCCCAGACTACCTATGGCTACACCTTC.

The chain has TRBV28 and TRBJ1-6; 8 nucleotides match TRBD1. Germline V gene lookup returns CDR1 MDHEN and CDR2 SYDVKM. The CDR3 has 15 residues. V was clipped by 5 bases and J by 7 bases; unmatched bases: 7. For the CDR3, the DNA is TGTGCCAGCAGTCACCAGGGGGCGCTCAATTCACCCCTCCACTTT. Protein product: CASSHQGALNSPLHF.

This clone showed up many times. The V gene is TRBV27, the J gene TRBJ1-5; TRBD1 might be the D (5 bases). The CDR3 is 13 residues long. Germline lookup yields CDR1 MNHEY and CDR2 SMNVEV (reference sequence). The ends were cut back, 5 bases at V and 7 bases at J, with 12 bases in the middle. The CDR3 nucleotides read TGTGCCAGCAGTGGGCAGGGTTCCCAGCCCCAGCATTTT. Protein: CASSGQGSQPQHF.

The V gene is TRBV19, the J gene TRBJ1-1, with D possibly being TRBD1 (6 bases). Trimming shortened V by 5 bases and J by 7 bases, and 20 bases separated the two germline ends. The CDR3 covers 15 residues. Germline V gives CDR1 LNHDA, CDR2 SQIVND (reference sequence). The CDR3 bases are TGTGCCAGTAGTTTTCTCGGACAGCCAGGGATTGAAGCTTTCTTT. Amino acids: CASSFLGQPGIEAFF.

This clone was seen just once. Germline is not matched at one junction end, which may reflect a read error. The CDR3 DNA reads as TGTGCTAGCAGCTTAGTAGGGGGGACCTCCTACAATGAGCAGTTCTTC. Its protein product is CASSLVGGTSYNEQFF. This chain joins TRBV7-7 and TRBJ2-1; D tentatively reads TRBD1 or TRBD2 (6 bases each). The CDR3 extends over 16 amino acids. Looked up from germline, CDR1 is SSHAT and CDR2 is FNYEAQ (reference sequence). Full variable domain (missing parts from reference TRBV7-7 and TRBJ2-1): GAGVSQSPRYKVTKRGQDVTLRCDPISSHATLYWYQQALGQGPEFLTYFNYEAQPDKSGLPSDRFSAERPEGSISTLTIQRTEQRDSAMYRCASSLVGGTSYNEQFFGPGTRLTVL.

This clone occurred once. The chain joins TRBV7-3 to TRBJ2-7; 9 nucleotides line up with TRBD2. The V and J ends lost 0 bases and 0 bases, in that order; junction bases with no gene match: 0. The CDR3 covers 15 residues. Per the germline V gene, CDR1 is SGHTA and CDR2 is FQGTGA. This CDR3 is CASSLTSGSSYEQYF. In DNA, the CDR3 is TGTGCCAGCAGCTTAACTAGCGGGAGCTCCTACGAGCAGTACTTC.

The chain has TRBV6-5 and TRBJ1-6, with 7 positions matching TRBD1. This CDR3 has 12 amino acids. CDR1 and CDR2 from the germline V gene are MNHEY and SVGAGI. V trimming: 9 bases; J trimming: 8 bases; junction bases outside the gene matches: 4. In DNA form, the CDR3 reads TGTGCCAGTCGGGACAGCCATTCACCCCTCCACTTT. Its protein product is CASRDSHSPLHF.

The chain recombines TRBV10-3 with TRBJ2-3; TRBD2 matches 8 bases. The junction had 2 bases not matched to a gene; V was cut back by 3 bases and J by 0 bases. The CDR3 extends over 15 amino acids. CDR1 is ENHRY and CDR2 is SYGVKD in the germline V gene. Here the CDR3 reads CAISDTGGSTDTQYF. The CDR3 DNA is TGTGCCATCAGTGACACGGGAGGGAGCACAGATACGCAGTATTTT.

The chain has TRBV28 and TRBJ2-3; 9 positions match TRBD2. Germline CDR1 is MDHEN and CDR2 is SYDVKM. This CDR3 comprises 15 residues. V dropped 4 bases and J dropped 2; count of bases not matched to a gene: 4. This CDR3 is CASSSSSGATDTQYF. CDR3 in DNA: TGTGCCAGCAGTTCCTCTAGCGGGGCCACAGATACGCAGTATTTT.